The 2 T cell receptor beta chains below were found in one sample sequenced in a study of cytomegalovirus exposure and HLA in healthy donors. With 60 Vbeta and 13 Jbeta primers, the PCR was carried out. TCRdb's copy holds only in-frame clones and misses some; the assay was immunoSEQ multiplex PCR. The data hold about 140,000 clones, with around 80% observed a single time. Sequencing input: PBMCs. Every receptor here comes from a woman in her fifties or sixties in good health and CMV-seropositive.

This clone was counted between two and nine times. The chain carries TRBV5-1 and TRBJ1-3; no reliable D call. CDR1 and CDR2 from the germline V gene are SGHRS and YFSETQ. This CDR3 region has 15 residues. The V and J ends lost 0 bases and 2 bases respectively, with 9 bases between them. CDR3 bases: TGCGCCAGCAGCTTGGAGCTACCAACTGGAAACACCATATATTTT. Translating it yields CASSLELPTGNTIYF.

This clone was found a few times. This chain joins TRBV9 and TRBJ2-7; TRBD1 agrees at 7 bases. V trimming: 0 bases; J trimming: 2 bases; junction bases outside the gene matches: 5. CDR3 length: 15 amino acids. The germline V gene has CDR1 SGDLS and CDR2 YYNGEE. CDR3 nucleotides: TGTGCCAGCAGCGTAGTACCGGGACAGACCTACGAGCAGTACTTC. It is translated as CASSVVPGQTYEQYF.